Shown below are 19 T cell receptor beta chains from a single sample sequenced in a study of identical twins. TCRdb processed the 5' RACE reads anew with MiXCR; each CDR3 protein has one entry. The sample records 1.5 million or so distinct CDR3 sequences, about 31% being singletons. The sequenced sample consisted of cord blood. Every receptor here comes from a newborn girl in good health.

A note on this clonotype: At one of its ends the junction is not consistent with the germline gene, which may arise from a read error. The CDR3 sequence: CAGSLVSYGYTF. The CDR3 DNA sequence: TGTGCCGGCAGTTTGGTGAGCTATGGCTACACCTTC. This chain links TRBV12-3 or TRBV12-4 with TRBJ1-2, with no clear D. The CDR3 is 12 residues long.

This clonotype came up a few times. The chain has TRBV12-3 or TRBV12-4 and TRBJ1-1; possible D gene TRBD1, 5 bases. The CDR3 runs 14 residues. Deletions cut 4 bases from V and 0 bases from J, with 9 bases between. CDR3: CASSSRVLNTEAFF. DNA for the CDR3: TGTGCCAGCAGTTCCAGGGTCCTGAACACTGAAGCTTTCTTT.

This clonotype showed up just a few times. This chain links TRBV12-3 or TRBV12-4 with TRBJ2-3; TRBD1 is a possible D gene (6 bases). The germline V and J ends were trimmed by 5 bases and 5 bases, with 14 bases remaining between them. The CDR3 is 14 residues long. This CDR3 is CASSIRGGGDTQYF. For the CDR3, the DNA is TGTGCCAGCAGTATCAGGGGCGGTGGAGATACGCAGTATTTT.

This clonotype was seen a few times. The rearrangement joins TRBV2 to TRBJ2-4; 8 nucleotides agree with TRBD2. The J segment lost 6 bases and the V segment lost 8 bases, leaving 18 bases of the junction unmatched. Germline-derived CDR1 and CDR2 are SNHLY and FYNNEI. The CDR3 contains 17 residues. In DNA, the CDR3 is TGTGCCAGCCAGCCTAGATTTCTCGCGGGAGGCGGAAACATTCAGTACTTC. Translated, it gives CASQPRFLAGGGNIQYF.

This clonotype was observed a few times. CDR3 nucleotides: TGTGCCAGCAGCGTAGGTAGCGGGGGAGATACGCAGTATTTT. Amino acid sequence: CASSVGSGGDTQYF. This chain connects TRBV9 to TRBJ2-3; 9 bases line up with TRBD2. Losses at the gene ends were 0 bases for V and 5 bases for J; bases not matched to a gene: 1. Germline CDR1 reads SGDLS; CDR2 reads YYNGEE. The CDR3 contains 14 residues.

J is TRBJ2-1 and V is TRBV20-1; the match to TRBD1 covers 11 bases. The germline V gene has CDR1 DFQATT and CDR2 SNEGSKA (reference sequence). The CDR3 contains 15 residues. Trimming at V came to 6 bases and at J to 3 bases, leaving 7 bases not matched to a gene. CDR3 in DNA: TGCAGTGCGAACCCCGGGACAGGGGGCTACAATGAGCAGTTCTTC. This translates into CSANPGTGGYNEQFF.

The J gene is TRBJ1-6, the V gene TRBV10-3; perhaps TRBD1 as D (5 bases). V was shortened by 11 bases and J by 10 bases, with 18 bases between the two germline ends. The V gene's germline CDR1 is ENHRY and CDR2 SYGVKD. The CDR3 has 13 amino acids. The CDR3 protein is CASQGQGWSPLHF. For the CDR3, the DNA is TGTGCCTCCCAGGGCCAGGGATGGTCACCCCTCCACTTT.

The chain carries TRBV20-1 and TRBJ2-1, with 10 nucleotides matching TRBD2. Losses at the gene ends were 3 bases for V and 1 base for J; bases not matched to a gene: 6. The length of the CDR3 is 16 residues. CDR1 is DFQATT and CDR2 is SNEGSKA in the germline V gene (reference sequence). For the CDR3, the DNA is TGCAGTGCTAGGTCCCTAGCGGGAGTATCCTACAATGAGCAGTTCTTC. Its protein product is CSARSLAGVSYNEQFF.

The CDR3 nucleotides are TGTGCCAGCAGGGGACAGGGGAGAGTGGTATCCTACAATGAGCAGTTCTTC. It translates to CASRGQGRVVSYNEQFF. This chain links TRBV12-3 or TRBV12-4 with TRBJ2-1; 10 bases agree with TRBD1. CDR3 length equals 17 residues. After removal of 6 bases from V and 1 base from J, the junction contained 9 bases not matched to a gene.

This clonotype was counted only a few times. The chain recombines TRBV7-6 with TRBJ2-1, with a tentative D call TRBD1 (5 bases). Between the trimmed V and J ends, which lost 5 bases and 0 bases, there was a span of 17 bases. Germline-derived CDR1 and CDR2 are SGHVS and FNYEAQ. The CDR3 spans 17 residues. The CDR3 loop is CASSPQSRATSYNEQFF. Written as DNA, the CDR3 is TGTGCCAGCAGCCCCCAAAGCAGGGCCACCTCCTACAATGAGCAGTTCTTC. The full variable domain, in which reference TRBV7-6 and TRBJ2-1 provide the parts outside the CDR3, is GAGVSQSPRYKVTKRGQDVALRCDPISGHVSLYWYRQALGQGPEFLTYFNYEAQQDKSGLPNDRFSAERPEGSISTLTIQRTEQRDSAMYRCASSPQSRATSYNEQFFGPGTRLTVL.

The V and J genes are TRBV5-1 and TRBJ2-7, with 7 bases that match TRBD1. Germline V gives CDR1 SGHRS, CDR2 YFSETQ. The CDR3 is 15 amino acids. With 3 bases clipped from V and 0 bases from J, the junction kept 6 bases outside the gene matches. The CDR3, as DNA: TGCGCCAGCAGCTACACCCGGGACAGCTCCTACGAGCAGTACTTC. It codes for CASSYTRDSSYEQYF.

The gene calls are TRBV28 and TRBJ2-1, with D perhaps TRBD2 (5 bases). The CDR3 contains 14 residues. CDR1 is MDHEN and CDR2 is SYDVKM in the germline V gene. The V end lost 5 bases, the J end lost 4 bases, and 12 bases lay between the germline ends. CDR3 sequence: CASSLPPGYNEQFF. The CDR3 DNA follows: TGTGCCAGCAGTCTCCCACCGGGGTACAATGAGCAGTTCTTC. The full variable domain, completed using reference TRBV28 and TRBJ2-1, is DVKVTQSSRYLVKRTGEKVFLECVQDMDHENMFWYRQDPGLGLRLIYFSYDVKMKEKGDIPEGYSVSREKKERFSLILESASTNQTSMYLCASSLPPGYNEQFFGPGTRLTVL.

The chain combines TRBV20-1 with TRBJ1-4, with 7 bases that match TRBD1. This CDR3 has 16 residues. The J segment lost 0 bases and the V segment lost 4 bases, leaving 8 bases of the junction unmatched. Germline CDR1 and CDR2: DFQATT and SNEGSKA (reference sequence). The CDR3 bases are TGCAGTGCTACGACAGGGTATGGGTCAACTAATGAAAAACTGTTTTTT. It codes for CSATTGYGSTNEKLFF.

The chain combines TRBV20-1 with TRBJ2-1; TRBD1 matches at 7 bases. This CDR3 contains 12 residues. V lost 8 bases, J lost 11 bases, and 12 bases stayed unmatched. The germline gives CDR1 DFQATT, CDR2 SNEGSKA (reference sequence). CDR3 coding DNA: TGCAGTACCTACAGGGGACGACCCCAGCAGTTCTTC. This gives the protein CSTYRGRPQQFF.

This clonotype was recorded at least ten times. The CDR3 sequence is CASSNNGTPCEQYF. For the CDR3, the DNA is TGTGCCAGCAGCAACAACGGGACTCCTTGCGAGCAGTACTTC. The chain recombines TRBV21-1 with TRBJ2-7. TRBV21-1 is annotated as a pseudogene. This CDR3 region has 14 residues.

DNA of the CDR3: TGTGCCACCAGCAGCGGACCTTCTTCTAGCACAGATACGCAGTATTTT. Translation gives CATSSGPSSSTDTQYF. The chain employs TRBV15 and TRBJ2-3; D not certain. The CDR3 is made up of 16 amino acids. V was trimmed by 3 bases and J by 0 bases, leaving 13 bases between them. Germline V lookup: CDR1 LNHNV, CDR2 YYDKDF (reference sequence).

This clonotype was seen repeatedly, ten times or more. The chain joins TRBV29-1 to TRBJ2-4; the match to TRBD1 covers 9 bases. The CDR3 spans 13 residues. V shed 2 bases, J shed 5 bases, and the junction held 1 base outside the gene matches. Germline-derived CDR1 and CDR2 are SQVTM and ANQGSEA. CDR3 region: CSVERQGENIQYF. The CDR3 DNA follows: TGCAGCGTTGAAAGACAGGGGGAAAACATTCAGTACTTC.

The table lists this clonotype with a count of one. The chain combines TRBV19 with TRBJ2-1; D tentatively fits TRBD1 or TRBD2 (5 bases each). Germline V CDR1 and CDR2: LNHDA, SQIVND (reference sequence). The length of the CDR3 is 15 residues. V was clipped by 3 bases and J by 2 bases, with 11 bases between them. CDR3 region: CASSIFGTAYNEQFF. The CDR3 bases are TGTGCCAGTAGTATCTTCGGGACCGCCTACAATGAGCAGTTCTTC. The whole variable domain, filled in from reference TRBV19 and TRBJ2-1, reads DGGITQSPKYLFRKEGQNVTLSCEQNLNHDAMYWYRQDPGQGLRLIYYSQIVNDFQKGDIAEGYSVSREKKESFPLTVTSAQKNPTAFYLCASSIFGTAYNEQFFGPGTRLTVL.

This chain uses TRBV2 with TRBJ2-3, with TRBD2 as a possible D gene (6 bases). Germline loops: CDR1 SNHLY, CDR2 FYNNEI. CDR3 length: 12 amino acids. V was shortened by 6 bases and J by 5 bases, with 9 bases between the two germline ends. The DNA for the CDR3 is TGTGCCAGCAGGGGGACTCTAGATACGCAGTATTTT. Translated: CASRGTLDTQYF.